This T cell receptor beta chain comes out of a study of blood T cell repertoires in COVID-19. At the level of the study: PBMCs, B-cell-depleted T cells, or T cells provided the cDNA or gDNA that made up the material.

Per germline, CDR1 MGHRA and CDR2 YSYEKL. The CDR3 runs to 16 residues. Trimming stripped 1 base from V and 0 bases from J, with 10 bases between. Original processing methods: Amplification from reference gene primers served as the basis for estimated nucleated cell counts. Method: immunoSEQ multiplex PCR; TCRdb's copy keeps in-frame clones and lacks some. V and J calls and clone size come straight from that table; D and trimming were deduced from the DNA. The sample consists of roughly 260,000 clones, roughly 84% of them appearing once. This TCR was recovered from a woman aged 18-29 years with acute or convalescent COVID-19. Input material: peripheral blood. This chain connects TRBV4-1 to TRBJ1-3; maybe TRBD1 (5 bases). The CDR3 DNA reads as TGCGCCAGCAGCCAAGGTCTGGGGCTCTCTGGAAACACCATATATTTT. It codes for CASSQGLGLSGNTIYF.